This T cell receptor (beta chain) derives from a study of control samples from healthy donors and cancer patients. The ends were cut back, 4 bases at V and 8 bases at J, with 6 bases in the middle. The CDR3 extends over 11 amino acids. Per the germline V gene, CDR1 is SNHLY and CDR2 is FYNNEI. Produced via immunoSEQ multiplex PCR; TCRdb's table is partial and in-frame only. The data hold fewer than 120,000 clones, with roughly 88% observed a single time. This clonotype originated in a woman aged 55-69 years with lung cancer. Input material: PBMCs. The V call is TRBV2, the J call TRBJ2-1; D remains unclear. The CDR3 reads CASSGVDEQFF. Written as DNA, the CDR3 is TGTGCCAGCAGTGGGGTGGATGAGCAGTTCTTC. Using reference TRBV2 and TRBJ2-1 for the parts outside the CDR3, the full variable domain is EPEVTQTPSHQVTQMGQEVILRCVPISNHLYFYWYRQILGQKVEFLVSFYNNEISEKSEIFDDQFSVERPDGSNFTLKIRSTKLEDSAMYFCASSGVDEQFFGPGTRLTVL.